The TCR beta chain described here comes from a study of CD8+CD57+ T cells in acquired aplastic anemia. The wider study: Sorted CD4+ plus CD8+ cells gave DNA averaging around 3 ug. There were roughly 11 million reads, on average, for CD4+ cells from healthy donors. General study points: Patients and controls shared twenty-nine CD8+ CDR3 sequences, which appeared highly expressed in patients and within their immunodominant clones.

The CDR3 sequence is 13 residues long. With V trimmed by 8 bases and J by 9 bases, 12 bases remained unmatched. CDR3 and TCR beta VDJ profiling relied on genomic DNA as the template. One entry per CDR3 protein, called by TCRdb with MiXCR from the reads. The repertoire holds hundreds of thousands of distinct CDR3 sequences, with around 68% as singletons. Points on this clonotype: Its specificity is not known.

Sequencing used sorted CD4+, CD8+, or CD8+CD57+ T cells (not recorded which) from PBMCs. The gene calls are TRBV12-3 or TRBV12-4 and TRBJ2-5, with 7 bases fitting TRBD1. This clonotype originated in a human donor in good health, serving as a control. CDR3 protein: CASAVDRDEAQYF. The DNA for the CDR3 is TGTGCCAGCGCCGTCGACAGGGATGAGGCCCAGTACTTC.